A single T cell receptor beta chain is shown here with its context. Its antigen remains unknown. The CDR3 runs 13 residues. CDR1 is SEHNR, CDR2 FQNEAQ, per germline (reference sequence). V was cut by 4 bases and J by 6 bases, with 12 bases left in between. The assay was immunoSEQ multiplex PCR, and TCRdb's table has in-frame clones only and misses some. The sample lists tens of thousands of clones, roughly 77% seen once, with about 9% in the top ten. This record comes from a study of radiotherapy plus CTLA-4 blockade in lung cancer. Regarding the study as a whole: Expansion of tumor-derived TCR clones was observed in blood after radiotherapy plus ipilimumab. With interferon-beta, early dynamics of blood T cell clones were reported to best predict response.

Source: peripheral blood, taken from a patient treated with radiotherapy plus ipilimumab. The chain has TRBV7-9 and TRBJ1-2; tentatively, D is TRBD1 (6 bases). The origin of this receptor is a human donor with non-small cell lung cancer who had a complete response to radiotherapy plus ipilimumab. The CDR3 loop reads CASSSMTGNGYTF. DNA of the CDR3: TGTGCCAGCAGCTCTATGACAGGCAATGGCTACACCTTC.